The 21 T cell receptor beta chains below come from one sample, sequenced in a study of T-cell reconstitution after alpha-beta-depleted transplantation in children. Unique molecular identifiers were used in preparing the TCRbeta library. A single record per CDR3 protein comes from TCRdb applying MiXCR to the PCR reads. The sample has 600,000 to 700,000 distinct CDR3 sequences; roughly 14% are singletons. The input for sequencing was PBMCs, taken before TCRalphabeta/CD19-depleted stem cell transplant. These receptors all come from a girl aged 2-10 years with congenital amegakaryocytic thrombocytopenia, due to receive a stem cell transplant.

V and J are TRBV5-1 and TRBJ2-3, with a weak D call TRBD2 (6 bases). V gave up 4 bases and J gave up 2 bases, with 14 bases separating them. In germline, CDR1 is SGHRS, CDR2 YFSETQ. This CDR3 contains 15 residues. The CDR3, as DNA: TGCGCCAGCAGCCTTAGCGGACTTAACACAGATACGCAGTATTTT. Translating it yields CASSLSGLNTDTQYF.

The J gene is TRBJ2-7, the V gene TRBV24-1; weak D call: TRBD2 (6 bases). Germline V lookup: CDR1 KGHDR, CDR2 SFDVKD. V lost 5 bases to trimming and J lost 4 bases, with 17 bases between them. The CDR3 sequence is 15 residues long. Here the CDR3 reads CATSASSGWAYEQYF. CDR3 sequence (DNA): TGTGCCACCAGTGCCAGCAGCGGGTGGGCGTACGAGCAGTACTTC.

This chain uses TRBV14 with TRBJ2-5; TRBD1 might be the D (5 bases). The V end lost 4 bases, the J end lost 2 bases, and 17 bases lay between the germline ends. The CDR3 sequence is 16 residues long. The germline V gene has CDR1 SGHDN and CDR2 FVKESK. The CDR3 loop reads CASSLYAGLGQETQYF. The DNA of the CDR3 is TGTGCCAGCAGCCTTTACGCAGGGTTGGGGCAAGAGACCCAGTACTTC.

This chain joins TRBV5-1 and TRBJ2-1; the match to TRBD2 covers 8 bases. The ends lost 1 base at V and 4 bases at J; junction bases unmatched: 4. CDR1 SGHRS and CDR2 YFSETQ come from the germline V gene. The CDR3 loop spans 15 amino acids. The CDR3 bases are TGCGCCAGCAGCTTGAACCCTAGCGGGTACAATGAGCAGTTCTTC. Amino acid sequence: CASSLNPSGYNEQFF.

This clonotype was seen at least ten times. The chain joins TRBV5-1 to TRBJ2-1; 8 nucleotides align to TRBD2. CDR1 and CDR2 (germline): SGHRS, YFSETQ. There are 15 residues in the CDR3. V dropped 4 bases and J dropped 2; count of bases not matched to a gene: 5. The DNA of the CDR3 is TGCGCCAGCAGCCATGGACTAGCCCCCTACAATGAGCAGTTCTTC. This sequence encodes CASSHGLAPYNEQFF.

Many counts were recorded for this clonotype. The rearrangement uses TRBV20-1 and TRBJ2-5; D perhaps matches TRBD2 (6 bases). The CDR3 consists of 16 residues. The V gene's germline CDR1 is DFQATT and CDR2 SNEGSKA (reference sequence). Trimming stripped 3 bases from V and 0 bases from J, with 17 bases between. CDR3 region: CSASPPAGPYQETQYF. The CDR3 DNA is TGCAGTGCTAGCCCACCCGCGGGACCGTACCAAGAGACCCAGTACTTC.

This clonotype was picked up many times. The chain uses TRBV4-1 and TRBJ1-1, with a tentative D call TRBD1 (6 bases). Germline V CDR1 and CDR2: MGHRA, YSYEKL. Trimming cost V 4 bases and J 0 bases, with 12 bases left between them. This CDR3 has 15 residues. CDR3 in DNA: TGCGCCAGCAGCCTTTACAGGGCAATGAACACTGAAGCTTTCTTT. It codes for CASSLYRAMNTEAFF.

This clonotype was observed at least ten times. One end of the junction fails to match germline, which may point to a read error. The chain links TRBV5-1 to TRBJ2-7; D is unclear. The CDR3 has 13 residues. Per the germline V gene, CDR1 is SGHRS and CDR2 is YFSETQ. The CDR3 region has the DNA TGTGCCAGCAGTCCCGGGCCAACCTACGAGCAGTACTTC. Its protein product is CASSPGPTYEQYF.

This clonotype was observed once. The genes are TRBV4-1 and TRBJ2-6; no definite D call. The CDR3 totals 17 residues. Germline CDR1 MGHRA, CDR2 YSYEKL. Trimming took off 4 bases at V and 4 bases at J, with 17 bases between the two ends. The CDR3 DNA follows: TGCGCCAGCAGCCCCAGGTATGTTGGAGCCGGGGCCAACGTCCTGACTTTC. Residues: CASSPRYVGAGANVLTF.

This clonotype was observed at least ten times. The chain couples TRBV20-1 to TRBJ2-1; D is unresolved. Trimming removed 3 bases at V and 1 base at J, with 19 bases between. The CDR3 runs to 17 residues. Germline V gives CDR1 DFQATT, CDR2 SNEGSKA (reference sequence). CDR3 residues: CSASRAYMDGSYNEQFF. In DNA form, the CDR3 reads TGCAGTGCTAGCCGGGCCTACATGGACGGGTCCTACAATGAGCAGTTCTTC.

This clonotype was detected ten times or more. Here the CDR3 DNA reads TGCGCCAGCAGCCAATGGGACAGGGGGGGCACAGATACGCAGTATTTT. Its protein is CASSQWDRGGTDTQYF. The chain combines TRBV4-1 with TRBJ2-3; 11 nucleotides line up with TRBD1. The CDR3 extends over 16 amino acids. The germline gives CDR1 MGHRA, CDR2 YSYEKL. V shed 2 bases, J shed 1 base, and the junction held 2 bases outside the gene matches.

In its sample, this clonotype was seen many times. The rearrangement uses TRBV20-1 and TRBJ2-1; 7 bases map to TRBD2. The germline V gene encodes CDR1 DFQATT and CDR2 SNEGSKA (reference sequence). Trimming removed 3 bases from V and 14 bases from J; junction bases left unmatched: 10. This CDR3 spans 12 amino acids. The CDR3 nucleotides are TGCAGTGCTAGCCGAAGGACTAGTGGGGAGTTCTTC. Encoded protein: CSASRRTSGEFF.

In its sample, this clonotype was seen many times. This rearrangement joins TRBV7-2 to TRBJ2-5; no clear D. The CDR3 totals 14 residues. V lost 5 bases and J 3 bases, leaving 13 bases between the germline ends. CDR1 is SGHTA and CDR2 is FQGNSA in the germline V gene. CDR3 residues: CASSPIGREETQYF. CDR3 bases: TGTGCCAGCAGCCCCATAGGAAGGGAAGAGACCCAGTACTTC.

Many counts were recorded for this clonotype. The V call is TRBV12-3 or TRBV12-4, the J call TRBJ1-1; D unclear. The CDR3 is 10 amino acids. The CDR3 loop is CATGNTEAFF. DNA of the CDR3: TGTGCTACCGGAAACACTGAAGCTTTCTTT.

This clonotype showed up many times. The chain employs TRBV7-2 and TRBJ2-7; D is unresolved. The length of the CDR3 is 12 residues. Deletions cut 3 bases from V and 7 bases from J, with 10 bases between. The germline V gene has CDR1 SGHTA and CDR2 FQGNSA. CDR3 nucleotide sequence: TGTGCCAGCAGCTTCGAAACGAGGGAGCAGTACTTC. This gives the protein CASSFETREQYF. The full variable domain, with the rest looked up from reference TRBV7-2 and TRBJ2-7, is GAGVSQSPSNKVTEKGKDVELRCDPISGHTALYWYRQSLGQGLEFLIYFQGNSAPDKSGLPSDRFSAERTGGSVSTLTIQRTQQEDSAVYLCASSFETREQYFGPGTRLTVT.

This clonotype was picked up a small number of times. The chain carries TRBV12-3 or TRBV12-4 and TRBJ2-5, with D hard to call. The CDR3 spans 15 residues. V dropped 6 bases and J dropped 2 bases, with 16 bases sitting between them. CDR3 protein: CASRERYGSQETQYF. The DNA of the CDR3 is TGTGCCAGCAGGGAGAGATACGGAAGTCAAGAGACCCAGTACTTC.

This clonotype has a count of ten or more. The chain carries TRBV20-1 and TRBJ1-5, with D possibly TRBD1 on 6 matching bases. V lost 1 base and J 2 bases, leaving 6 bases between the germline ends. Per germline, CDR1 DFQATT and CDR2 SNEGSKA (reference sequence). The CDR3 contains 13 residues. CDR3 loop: CSARGTGNQPQHF. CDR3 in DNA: TGCAGTGCTAGAGGGACAGGCAATCAGCCCCAGCATTTT.

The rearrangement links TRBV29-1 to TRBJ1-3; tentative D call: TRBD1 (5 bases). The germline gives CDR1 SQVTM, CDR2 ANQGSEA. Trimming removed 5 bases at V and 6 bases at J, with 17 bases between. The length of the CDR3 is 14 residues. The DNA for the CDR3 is TGCAGCGTTTACCAGGAGGGGAATTTAAACACCATATATTTT. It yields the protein CSVYQEGNLNTIYF.

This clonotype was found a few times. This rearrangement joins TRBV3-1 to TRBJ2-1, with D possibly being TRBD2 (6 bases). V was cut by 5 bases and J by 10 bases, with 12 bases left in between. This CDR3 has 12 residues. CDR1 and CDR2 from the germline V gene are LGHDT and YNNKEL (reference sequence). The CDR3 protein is CASSTYAGEQFF. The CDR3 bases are TGTGCCAGCAGCACCTACGCGGGGGAGCAGTTCTTC.

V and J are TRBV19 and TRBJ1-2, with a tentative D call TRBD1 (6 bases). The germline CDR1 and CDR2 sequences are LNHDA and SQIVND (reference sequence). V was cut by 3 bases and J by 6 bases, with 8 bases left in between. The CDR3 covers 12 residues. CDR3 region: CASSMSGDGYTF. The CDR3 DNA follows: TGTGCCAGTAGTATGTCAGGGGATGGCTACACCTTC.

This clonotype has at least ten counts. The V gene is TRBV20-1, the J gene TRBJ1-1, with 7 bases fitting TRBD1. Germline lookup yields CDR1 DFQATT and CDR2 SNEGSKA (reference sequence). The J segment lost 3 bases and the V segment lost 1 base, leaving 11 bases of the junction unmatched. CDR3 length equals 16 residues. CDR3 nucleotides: TGCAGTGCTAGAGCCGACAGGGAGGGGGATGACACTGAAGCTTTCTTT. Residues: CSARADREGDDTEAFF.